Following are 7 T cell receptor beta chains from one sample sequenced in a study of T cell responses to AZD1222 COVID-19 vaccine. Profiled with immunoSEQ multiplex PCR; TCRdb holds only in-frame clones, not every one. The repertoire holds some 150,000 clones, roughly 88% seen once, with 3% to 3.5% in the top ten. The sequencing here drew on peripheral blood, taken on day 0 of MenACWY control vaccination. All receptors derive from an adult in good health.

This chain's CDR3 is CASSMPPRGEQYF. In DNA, the CDR3 is TGTGCCAGCAGCATGCCCCCGAGGGGAGAGCAGTACTTC. V is TRBV11-1 and J is TRBJ2-7; either TRBD1 or TRBD2 may fit D (5 bases each). The CDR3 has 13 residues. The germline gives CDR1 SGHAT, CDR2 FQDESV (reference sequence). The V end lost 5 bases, the J end lost 7 bases, and 15 bases lay between the germline ends.

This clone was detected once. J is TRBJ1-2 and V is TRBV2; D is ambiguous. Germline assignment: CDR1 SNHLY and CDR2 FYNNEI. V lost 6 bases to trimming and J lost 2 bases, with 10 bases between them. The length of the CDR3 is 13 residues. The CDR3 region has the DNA TGTGCCAGCAGCCCAACAGAAAACTATGGCTACACCTTC. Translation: CASSPTENYGYTF.

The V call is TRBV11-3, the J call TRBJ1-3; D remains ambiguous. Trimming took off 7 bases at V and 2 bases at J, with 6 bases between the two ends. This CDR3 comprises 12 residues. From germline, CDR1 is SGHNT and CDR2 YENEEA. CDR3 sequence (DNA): TGTGCCAGCACCAGGCCTGGAAACACCATATATTTT. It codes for CASTRPGNTIYF.

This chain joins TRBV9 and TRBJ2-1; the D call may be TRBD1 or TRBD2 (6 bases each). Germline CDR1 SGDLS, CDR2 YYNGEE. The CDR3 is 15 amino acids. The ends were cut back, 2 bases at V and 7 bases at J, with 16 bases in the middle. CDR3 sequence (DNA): TGTGCCAGCAGCGTCGCGCTAGGGGGGTGGAATGAGCAGTTCTTC. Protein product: CASSVALGGWNEQFF.

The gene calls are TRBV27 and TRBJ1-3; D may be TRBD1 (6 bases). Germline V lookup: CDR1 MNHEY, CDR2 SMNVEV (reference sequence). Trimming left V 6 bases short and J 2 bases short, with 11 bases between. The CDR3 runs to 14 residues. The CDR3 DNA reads TGTGCCAGCAGACCCACAGGGACTGGAAACACCATATATTTT. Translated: CASRPTGTGNTIYF.

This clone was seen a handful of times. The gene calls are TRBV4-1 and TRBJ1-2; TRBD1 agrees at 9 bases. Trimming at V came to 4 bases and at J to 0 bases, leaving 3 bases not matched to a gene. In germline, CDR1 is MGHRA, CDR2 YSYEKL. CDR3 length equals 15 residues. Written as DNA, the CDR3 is TGCGCCAGCAGCCCCCGGGACAGGGCTAACTATGGCTACACCTTC. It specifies CASSPRDRANYGYTF.

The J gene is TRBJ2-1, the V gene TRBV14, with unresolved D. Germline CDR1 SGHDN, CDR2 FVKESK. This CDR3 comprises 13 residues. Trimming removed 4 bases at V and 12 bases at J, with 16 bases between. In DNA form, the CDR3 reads TGTGCCAGCAGCCGGACCCGGGTCTCTGGGCAGTTCTTC. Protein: CASSRTRVSGQFF.